These T cell receptor beta chains were read from a single sample in a study of patients and donors after allogeneic stem cell transplantation. TCRdb independently ran MiXCR on the RT-PCR reads; one entry per CDR3 protein. The data show hundreds of thousands of distinct CDR3 sequences, approximately 16% seen once. Sequenced input: blood, either unsorted or a sorted T cell fraction (not recorded which). These receptors were obtained from a human donor who was either an allogeneic HSCT recipient or a stem cell or donor lymphocyte infusion donor (not recorded which). It is not recorded whose cells these are; they may come from a transplant donor. Both conserved end residues are part of each CDR3. D genes are given only for firm matches. Some rows mark clone size as missing; the rest say once, few, many or name a class of expanded clone.

V gene	D gene	clone size	CDR3 length	J gene	CDR3 DNA	CDR3 protein
TRBV7-6	NA	many	14	TRBJ1-1	TGTGCCAGCAGCTTCTCGGCCCCTAACACTGAAGCTTTCTTT	CASSFSAPNTEAFF
TRBV20-1	TRBD2	NA	14	TRBJ2-3	TGCAGTGCTCGTAGCGGGAGGGCCGTTGATACGCAGTATTTT	CSARSGRAVDTQYF
TRBV29-1	TRBD1	NA	12	TRBJ1-1	TGCAGCGGATACAGGGGTGGCACTGAAGCTTTCTTT	CSGYRGGTEAFF
TRBV12-3/TRBV12-4	TRBD2	few	21	TRBJ2-1	TGTGCCAGCAGTTTAAGCCTCTGGGCGTTATCCGGACTAGCGGGAGGGAATGAGCAGTTCTTC	CASSLSLWALSGLAGGNEQFF
TRBV4-3	TRBD2	NA	17	TRBJ2-7	TGCGCCAGCAGCCAATCCGTAGCGGGGGGAATGGCCTACGAGCAGTACTTC	CASSQSVAGGMAYEQYF
TRBV6-1	NA	few	13	TRBJ1-2	TGTGCCAGCACCTCCATGGGGACCTATGGCTACACCTTC	CASTSMGTYGYTF
TRBV28	NA	NA	12	TRBJ1-5	TGTGCCAGCAGTTCACAATCAGGGGCCCAGCATTTT	CASSSQSGAQHF
TRBV5-1	NA	NA	16	TRBJ1-1	TGCGCCAGCAGCTTGGACCTCGGAAGGCATTTTCCTGAAGCTTTCTTT	CASSLDLGRHFPEAFF
TRBV5-1	NA	NA	18	TRBJ2-7	TGCGCCAGCAGCTTGTATAGTTGGCAGGGCGCCCTCTCCTACGAGCAGTACTTC	CASSLYSWQGALSYEQYF
TRBV7-9	NA	many	13	TRBJ2-5	TGTGCCAGCAGCTTTACAGGGAGGGAGACCCAGTACTTC	CASSFTGRETQYF
TRBV29-1	NA	many	13	TRBJ2-2	TGCAGCGTTGGTACAGCGAACACCGGGGAGCTGTTTTTT	CSVGTANTGELFF
TRBV27	TRBD1	NA	20	TRBJ2-6	TGTGCCAGCAGTCTCCCCCTCAGACAGGGGGCTCCCTCTGGGGCCAACGTCCTGACTTTC	CASSLPLRQGAPSGANVLTF
TRBV5-1	TRBD2	few	18	TRBJ2-7	TGCGCCAGCAGCTTGGCAGGGGCTAGCGGGAGGAAATACTACGAGCAGTACTTC	CASSLAGASGRKYYEQYF
TRBV6-5	NA	few	16	TRBJ2-7	TGTGCCAGCAGTTACTCCCCGGACAGCTCAACCGGCGAGCAGTACTTC	CASSYSPDSSTGEQYF
TRBV10-3	TRBD2	NA	15	TRBJ2-7	TGTGCCATCAGTGAGTTCAGCGGGGGGGCCTATGAGCAGTACTTC	CAISEFSGGAYEQYF
TRBV27	NA	NA	14	TRBJ2-7	TGTGCCAGCAGTTTAGGCGGTGCACCCTACGAGCAGTACTTC	CASSLGGAPYEQYF
TRBV4-3	NA	few	15	TRBJ1-4	TGCGCCAGCAGCCAAGATGGGGGAACTAATGAAAAACTGTTTTTT	CASSQDGGTNEKLFF
TRBV6-2/TRBV6-3	TRBD2	NA	14	TRBJ2-1	TGTGCCAGCAGTCGAGGAGGGACTATCAATGAGCAGTTCTTC	CASSRGGTINEQFF
TRBV20-1	TRBD1	NA	14	TRBJ1-6	TGCAGTGCTAGAGATGGGACAGATAATTCACCCCTCCACTTT	CSARDGTDNSPLHF
TRBV5-6	TRBD1	few	15	TRBJ1-4	TGTGCCAGCAGCTTGGGACAGGGCCTCGGTGAAAAACTGTTTTTT	CASSLGQGLGEKLFF
TRBV14	NA	NA	15	TRBJ2-7	TGTGCCAGCAGCCGACGCCGGGACTCCATCTACGAGCAGTACTTC	CASSRRRDSIYEQYF
TRBV11-1	TRBD1	NA	19	TRBJ1-1	TGTGCCAGCAGCTTACCACCCCTGGGGAAGGGGGCGAGGAACACTGAAGCTTTCTTT	CASSLPPLGKGARNTEAFF
TRBV5-5	NA	NA	14	TRBJ1-2	TGTGCCAGCAGCTTCTGGGACTGGGGACATGGCTACACCTTC	CASSFWDWGHGYTF
TRBV11-1	TRBD2	NA	16	TRBJ2-7	TGTGCCAGCAGCCCGGGACTAGCGGAAAGCTCCTACGAGCAGTACTTC	CASSPGLAESSYEQYF
TRBV27	TRBD1	NA	17	TRBJ2-2	TGTGCCAGCAGGAAGCGGACAGGCGCAGCGAACACCGGGGAGCTGTTTTTT	CASRKRTGAANTGELFF
TRBV4-2	NA	few	16	TRBJ1-1	TGTGCCAGCAGCCCCTCCCCTGGGCGGACGAACACTGAAGCTTTCTTT	CASSPSPGRTNTEAFF
TRBV3-1	NA	many	12	TRBJ2-1	TGTGCCAGCAGCCAAACGGCGGCGAAGCAGTTCTTC	CASSQTAAKQFF
TRBV7-3	NA	few	11	TRBJ2-7	TGTGCCAGCAGCGCGGGGAAGACGGGAGACTTC	CASSAGKTGDF
TRBV6-1	TRBD1	NA	16	TRBJ1-4	TGTGCCAGCAGTGAACCCTCAGAGACAGGGATGATAAAACTGTTTTTT	CASSEPSETGMIKLFF
TRBV20-1	NA	NA	12	TRBJ1-1	TGCAGTGCTGACCCCCTGGGGACTGAAGCTTTCTTT	CSADPLGTEAFF
TRBV7-9	NA	NA	15	TRBJ2-1	TGTGCCAGCAGCTTAGTTATCGGTTCCTACAATGAGCAGTTCTTC	CASSLVIGSYNEQFF
TRBV12-3/TRBV12-4	NA	NA	12	TRBJ1-5	TGTGCCAGCACCTGGGGGAATCAGCCCCAGCATTTT	CASTWGNQPQHF
TRBV18	NA	NA	16	TRBJ1-3	TGTGCCAGCTCACCAGGTCGCAGTCTCTCTGGAAACACCATATATTTT	CASSPGRSLSGNTIYF
TRBV28	NA	few	15	TRBJ2-2	TGTGCCAGCAAAGAGGTCCCGACTCTAACCGGGGAGCTGTTTTTT	CASKEVPTLTGELFF
TRBV19	NA	NA	13	TRBJ2-7	TGTGCCAGTAGTAGTAGGAGTACCTACGAGCAGTACTTC	CASSSRSTYEQYF
TRBV13	TRBD2	few	17	TRBJ2-3	TGTGCCAGCAGCTTGGCTAGCGGGTCAAACCGAATGGATACGCAGTATTTT	CASSLASGSNRMDTQYF
TRBV30	NA	few	13	TRBJ1-5	TGTGCCTGGACCACAGGGTCTTATGGGCCCCAGCATTTT	CAWTTGSYGPQHF
TRBV6-1	TRBD1	NA	15	TRBJ1-6	TGTGCCAGCACCGCGGACAGGGGCCGAAATTCACCCCTCCACTTT	CASTADRGRNSPLHF
TRBV12-3/TRBV12-4	NA	few	11	TRBJ1-6	TGTGCCAGCCGCTATGGGACTTCCCTCCACTTT	CASRYGTSLHF
TRBV29-1	TRBD1	few	12	TRBJ2-7	TGCAGCGTTCGGGACAGGACCTACGAGCAGTACTTC	CSVRDRTYEQYF
TRBV5-1	TRBD2	few	15	TRBJ2-7	TGCGCCAGCAGCACCGTGACTAGCGGCTCCTACGAGCAGTACTTC	CASSTVTSGSYEQYF
TRBV5-1	NA	many	16	TRBJ2-3	TGCGCCAGCAGCTTGGCCGGGAGCGCAAGCACAGATACGCAGTATTTT	CASSLAGSASTDTQYF